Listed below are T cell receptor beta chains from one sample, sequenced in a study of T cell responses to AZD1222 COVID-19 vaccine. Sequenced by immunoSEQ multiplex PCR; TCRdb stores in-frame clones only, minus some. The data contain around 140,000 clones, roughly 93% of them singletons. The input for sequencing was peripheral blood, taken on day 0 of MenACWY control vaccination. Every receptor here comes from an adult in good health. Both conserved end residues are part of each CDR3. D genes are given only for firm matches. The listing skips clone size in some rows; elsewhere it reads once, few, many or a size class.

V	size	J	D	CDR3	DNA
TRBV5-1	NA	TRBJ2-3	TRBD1	CASSSGTGDTDTQYF	TGCGCCAGCAGCTCCGGGACAGGTGACACAGATACGCAGTATTTT
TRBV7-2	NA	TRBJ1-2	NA	CASSPGRVRGYGYTF	TGTGCCAGCAGCCCGGGACGGGTACGAGGCTATGGCTACACCTTC
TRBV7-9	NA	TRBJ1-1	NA	CASSLPAGMNTEAFF	TGTGCCAGCAGCTTACCGGCAGGCATGAACACTGAAGCTTTCTTT
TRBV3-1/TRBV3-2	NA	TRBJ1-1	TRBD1	CASSHWDRPRTEAFF	TGTGCCAGCAGCCATTGGGACAGGCCGCGGACTGAAGCTTTCTTT
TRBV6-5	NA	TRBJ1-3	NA	CASSQPGNSGNTIYF	TGTGCCAGCAGCCAACCCGGGAACTCTGGAAACACCATATATTTT
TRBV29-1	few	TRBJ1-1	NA	CSAIRGLRNTEAFF	TGCAGCGCCATTCGGGGCCTCAGGAACACTGAAGCTTTCTTT
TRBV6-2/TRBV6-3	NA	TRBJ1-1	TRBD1	CASSYMDRETEAFF	TGTGCCAGCAGCTATATGGACAGGGAGACTGAAGCTTTCTTT
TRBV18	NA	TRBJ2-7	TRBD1	CASSTQQGGPYEQYF	TGTGCCAGCTCAACCCAACAGGGGGGACCTTACGAGCAGTACTTC
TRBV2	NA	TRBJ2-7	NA	CASFHGNTYEQYF	TGTGCCAGCTTCCACGGGAATACCTACGAGCAGTACTTC
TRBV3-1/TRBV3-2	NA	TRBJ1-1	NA	CASSQDQGKDTEAFF	TGTGCCAGCAGCCAAGATCAAGGGAAAGACACTGAAGCTTTCTTT
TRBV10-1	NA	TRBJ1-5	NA	CASRYEINRDDQPQHF	TGCGCCAGCAGATACGAAATAAACAGGGACGATCAGCCCCAGCATTTT
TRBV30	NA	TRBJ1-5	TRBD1	CACAGQRNQPQHF	TGTGCCTGCGCGGGACAGAGGAATCAGCCCCAGCATTTT
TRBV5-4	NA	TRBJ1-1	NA	CASSPAAGSEAFF	TGTGCCAGCAGCCCAGCAGCGGGTTCTGAAGCTTTCTTT
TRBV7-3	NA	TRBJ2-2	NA	CASSYTGELFF	TGTGCCAGTAGCTACACCGGGGAGCTGTTTTTT
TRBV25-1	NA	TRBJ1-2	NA	CASSPNPGAGKDGYTF	TGTGCCAGCAGCCCTAATCCGGGGGCAGGGAAGGATGGCTACACCTTC
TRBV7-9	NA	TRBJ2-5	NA	CASSPFGQTQYF	TGTGCCAGCAGCCCATTCGGACAGACCCAGTACTTC
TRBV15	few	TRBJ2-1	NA	CATSRDRVLGEQFF	TGTGCCACCAGCAGAGATAGGGTGCTAGGTGAGCAGTTCTTC
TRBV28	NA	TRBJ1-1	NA	CASSLRAPGAPPFF	TGTGCCAGCAGTTTAAGGGCGCCGGGGGCGCCCCCTTTCTTT
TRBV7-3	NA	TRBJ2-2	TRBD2	CASSSLGLAENTGELFF	TGTGCCAGCAGCTCCTTAGGACTAGCGGAGAACACCGGGGAGCTGTTTTTT
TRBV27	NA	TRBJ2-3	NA	CASSFWQASTDTQYF	TGTGCCAGCAGTTTTTGGCAGGCAAGCACAGATACGCAGTATTTT
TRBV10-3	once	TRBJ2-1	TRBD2	CAITGLAGASYNEQFF	TGTGCCATCACAGGACTAGCGGGAGCCTCCTACAATGAGCAGTTCTTC
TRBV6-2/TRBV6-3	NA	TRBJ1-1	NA	CASSYGAGEAFF	TGTGCCAGCAGTTACGGGGCGGGTGAAGCTTTCTTT
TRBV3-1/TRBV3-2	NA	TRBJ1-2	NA	CASSCWSQSIRGYTF	TGTGCCAGCAGCTGCTGGTCCCAATCAATACGGGGCTACACCTTC
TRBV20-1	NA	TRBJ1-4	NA	CSASRLRRFDEKLFF	TGCAGTGCTAGTAGGCTCCGCCGGTTCGATGAAAAACTGTTTTTT
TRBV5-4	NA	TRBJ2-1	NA	CASSSNGVNEQFF	TGTGCCAGCAGCTCCAACGGGGTCAATGAGCAGTTCTTC
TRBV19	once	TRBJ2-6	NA	CASTLVRGAGANVLTF	TGTGCCAGTACCTTGGTTCGGGGTGCTGGGGCCAACGTCCTGACTTTC
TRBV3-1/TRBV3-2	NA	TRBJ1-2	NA	CASSQPRPGAGGYTF	TGTGCCAGCAGCCAACCGCGACCCGGCGCGGGTGGCTACACCTTC
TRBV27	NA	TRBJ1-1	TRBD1	CASRARGHTEAFF	TGTGCCAGCAGAGCCAGGGGGCACACTGAAGCTTTCTTT
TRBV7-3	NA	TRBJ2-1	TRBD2	CASSAGSSYNEQFF	TGTGCCAGTTCAGCGGGGAGCTCCTACAATGAGCAGTTCTTC
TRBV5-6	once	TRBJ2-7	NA	CASSFVQGPVPHEQYF	TGTGCCAGCAGCTTCGTACAGGGACCCGTCCCCCACGAGCAGTACTTC
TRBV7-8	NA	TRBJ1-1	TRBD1	CASSLATGVTEAFF	TGTGCCAGCAGCTTAGCGACAGGGGTCACTGAAGCTTTCTTT
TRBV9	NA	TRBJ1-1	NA	CASSVDTMNTEAFF	TGTGCCAGCAGCGTTGACACTATGAACACTGAAGCTTTCTTT
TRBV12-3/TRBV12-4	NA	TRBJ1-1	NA	CASSLMGNTEAFF	TGTGCCAGCAGTTTAATGGGAAACACTGAAGCTTTCTTT
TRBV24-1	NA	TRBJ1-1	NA	CATSGQMNTEAFF	TGTGCCACCAGCGGACAGATGAACACTGAAGCTTTCTTT
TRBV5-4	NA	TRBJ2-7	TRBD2	CASSRGGTTSYEQYF	TGTGCCAGCAGCCGGGGGGGGACCACCTCCTACGAGCAGTACTTC
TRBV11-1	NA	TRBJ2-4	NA	CASSLAWAKNIQYF	TGTGCCAGCAGCCTCGCATGGGCCAAAAACATTCAGTACTTC
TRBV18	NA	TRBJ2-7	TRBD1	CASSPDRLGEQYF	TGTGCCAGCTCACCGGACAGGCTGGGCGAGCAGTACTTC
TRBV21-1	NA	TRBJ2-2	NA	CASSGGVGRQSRELFF	TGTGCCAGCAGCGGAGGCGTGGGACGGCAAAGCCGGGAGCTGTTTTTT
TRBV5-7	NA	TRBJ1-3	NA	CASSFPVDGNTIYF	TGTGCCAGCAGCTTCCCAGTCGACGGAAACACCATATATTTT
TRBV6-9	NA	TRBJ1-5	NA	CASKHWNQPQHF	TGTGCCAGCAAACATTGGAATCAGCCCCAGCATTTT
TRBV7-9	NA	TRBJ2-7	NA	CASKYSGLPTYEQYF	TGTGCCAGCAAATACTCGGGACTGCCGACCTACGAGCAGTACTTC
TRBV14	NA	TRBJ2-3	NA	CASSIGGVSTDTQYF	TGTGCCAGCAGCATCGGGGGTGTTAGCACAGATACGCAGTATTTT
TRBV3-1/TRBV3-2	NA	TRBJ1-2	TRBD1	CASSRRDRSGYTF	TGTGCCAGCAGCCGCCGGGACAGGAGTGGCTACACCTTC
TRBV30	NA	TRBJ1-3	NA	CAWNPPGNTIYF	TGTGCCTGGAACCCCCCTGGAAACACCATATATTTT
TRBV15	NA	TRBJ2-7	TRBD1	CATSRDGPGQGAQEQYF	TGTGCCACCAGCAGAGATGGACCGGGACAGGGGGCTCAAGAGCAGTACTTC
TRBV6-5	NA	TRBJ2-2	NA	CASTRSNTGELFF	TGTGCCAGCACCAGATCCAACACCGGGGAGCTGTTTTTT
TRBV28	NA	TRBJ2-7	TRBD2	CASSLPASGARNEQYF	TGTGCCAGCAGTTTACCGGCTAGCGGGGCCCGCAACGAGCAGTACTTC
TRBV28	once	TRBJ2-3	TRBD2	CASSRSSPAGGRDTQYF	TGTGCCAGCAGTCGATCCTCCCCAGCGGGAGGACGAGATACGCAGTATTTT
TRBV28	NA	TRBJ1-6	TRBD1	CASSLWIKTGTGTINSPLHF	TGTGCCAGCAGTTTATGGATAAAAACCGGGACAGGGACCATCAATTCACCCCTCCACTTT
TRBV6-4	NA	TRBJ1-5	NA	CASSGGAFGNQPQHF	TGTGCCAGCAGTGGGGGGGCGTTTGGCAATCAGCCCCAGCATTTT
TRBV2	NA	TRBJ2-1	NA	CASSPGLNSYNEQFF	TGTGCCAGCAGCCCGGGACTTAACTCCTACAATGAGCAGTTCTTC
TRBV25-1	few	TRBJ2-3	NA	CASSESEGSDTQYF	TGTGCCAGCAGTGAATCAGAGGGGTCAGATACGCAGTATTTT
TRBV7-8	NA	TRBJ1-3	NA	CASSLVNRNPSGNTIYF	TGTGCCAGCAGCTTAGTGAACCGGAATCCCTCTGGAAACACCATATATTTT
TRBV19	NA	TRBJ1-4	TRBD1	CASSPTGTGGLKLFF	TGTGCCAGTAGCCCAACCGGGACAGGGGGCCTGAAACTGTTTTTT
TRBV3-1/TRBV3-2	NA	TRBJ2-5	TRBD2	CASSQTSAQETQYF	TGTGCCAGCAGCCAGACTAGCGCGCAAGAGACCCAGTACTTC
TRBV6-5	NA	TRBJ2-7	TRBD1	CASSYSPQGAFYEQYF	TGTGCCAGCAGTTACTCGCCGCAGGGGGCCTTCTACGAGCAGTACTTC
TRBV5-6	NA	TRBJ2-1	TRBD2	CASSLRTSGSVYNEQFF	TGTGCCAGCAGCTTGAGGACTAGCGGGAGTGTCTACAATGAGCAGTTCTTC
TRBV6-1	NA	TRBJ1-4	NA	CASSEGGGARSEKLFF	TGTGCCAGCAGTGAAGGTGGAGGGGCGCGAAGTGAAAAACTGTTTTTT
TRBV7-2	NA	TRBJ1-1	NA	CASSPGATHTEAFF	TGTGCCAGCAGCCCCGGCGCAACCCACACTGAAGCTTTCTTT